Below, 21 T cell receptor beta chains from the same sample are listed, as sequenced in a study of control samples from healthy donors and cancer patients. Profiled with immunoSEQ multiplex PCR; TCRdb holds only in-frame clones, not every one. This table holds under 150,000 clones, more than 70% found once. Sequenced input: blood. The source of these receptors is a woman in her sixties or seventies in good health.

The CDR3 loop is CASSESTSGGNEQFF. CDR3 in DNA: TGCGCCAGCAGTGAGTCGACCTCTGGGGGCAATGAGCAGTTCTTC. The chain combines TRBV10-1 with TRBJ2-1; D tentatively reads TRBD1 or TRBD2 (5 bases each). Germline-derived CDR1 and CDR2 are WNHNN and SYGVQD (reference sequence). The CDR3 totals 15 residues. Trimming stripped 0 bases from V and 6 bases from J, with 12 bases between.

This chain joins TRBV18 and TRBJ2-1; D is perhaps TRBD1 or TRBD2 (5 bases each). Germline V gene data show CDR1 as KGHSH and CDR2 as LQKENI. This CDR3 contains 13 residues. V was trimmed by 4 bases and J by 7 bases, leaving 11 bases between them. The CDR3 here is CASSLGTGNEQFF. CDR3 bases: TGTGCCAGCTCACTCGGGACCGGTAATGAGCAGTTCTTC.

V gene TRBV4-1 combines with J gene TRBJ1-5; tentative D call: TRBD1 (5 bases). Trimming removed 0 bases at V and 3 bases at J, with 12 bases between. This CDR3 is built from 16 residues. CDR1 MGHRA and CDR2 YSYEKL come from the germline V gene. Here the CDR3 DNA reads TGCGCCAGCAGCCAAGAACCCGGGGGACTCAATCAGCCCCAGCATTTT. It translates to CASSQEPGGLNQPQHF.

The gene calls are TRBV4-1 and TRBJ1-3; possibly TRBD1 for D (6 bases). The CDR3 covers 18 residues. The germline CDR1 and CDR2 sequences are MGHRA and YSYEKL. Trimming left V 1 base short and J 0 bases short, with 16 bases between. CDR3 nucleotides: TGCGCCAGCAGCCAAGGGGGGCAGGCCTTAAGCTCTGGAAACACCATATATTTT. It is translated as CASSQGGQALSSGNTIYF.

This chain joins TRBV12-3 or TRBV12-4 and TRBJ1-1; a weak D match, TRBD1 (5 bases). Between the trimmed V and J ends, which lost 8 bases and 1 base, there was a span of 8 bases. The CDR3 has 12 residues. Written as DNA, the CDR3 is TGTGCCAGCTCAAGGGGGAACACTGAAGCTTTCTTT. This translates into CASSRGNTEAFF.

CDR3 coding DNA: TGTGCCGCTCAGGGGGCGGAAGAAAAACTGTTTTTT. Its translation is CAAQGAEEKLFF. This rearrangement joins TRBV7-9 to TRBJ1-4; 8 bases agree with TRBD1. Trimming at V came to 11 bases and at J to 8 bases, leaving 7 bases not matched to a gene. The CDR3 spans 12 residues. Germline-derived CDR1 and CDR2 are SEHNR and FQNEAQ (reference sequence).

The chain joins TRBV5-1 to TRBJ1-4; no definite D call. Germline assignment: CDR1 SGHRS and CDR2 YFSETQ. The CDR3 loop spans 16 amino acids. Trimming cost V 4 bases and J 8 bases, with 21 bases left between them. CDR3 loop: CASSERLEMEWEKLFF. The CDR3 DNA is TGCGCCAGCAGCGAGAGGTTAGAGATGGAATGGGAAAAACTGTTTTTT.

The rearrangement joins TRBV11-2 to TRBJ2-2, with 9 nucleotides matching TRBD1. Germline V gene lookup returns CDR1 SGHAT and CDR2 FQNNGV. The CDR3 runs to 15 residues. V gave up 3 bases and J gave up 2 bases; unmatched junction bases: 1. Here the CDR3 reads CASSLGQGNTGELFF. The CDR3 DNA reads TGTGCCAGCAGCTTGGGACAGGGAAACACCGGGGAGCTGTTTTTT.

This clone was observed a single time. The CDR3 nucleotides read TGTGCCAGCAGCTGGCTTAACATCGGTAGCAATCAGCCCCAGCATTTT. Its translation: CASSWLNIGSNQPQHF. The chain combines TRBV7-8 with TRBJ1-5; D gene ambiguous. The CDR3 is made up of 16 amino acids. Germline lookup yields CDR1 SGHVS and CDR2 FQNEAQ. Trimming took off 4 bases at V and 0 bases at J, with 13 bases between the two ends.

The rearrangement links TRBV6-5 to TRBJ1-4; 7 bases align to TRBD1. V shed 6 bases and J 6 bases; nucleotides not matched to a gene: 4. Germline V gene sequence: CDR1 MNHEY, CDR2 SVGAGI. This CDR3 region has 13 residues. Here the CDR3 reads CASRTGRDEKLFF. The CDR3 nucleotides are TGTGCCAGCAGGACAGGGAGGGATGAAAAACTGTTTTTT.

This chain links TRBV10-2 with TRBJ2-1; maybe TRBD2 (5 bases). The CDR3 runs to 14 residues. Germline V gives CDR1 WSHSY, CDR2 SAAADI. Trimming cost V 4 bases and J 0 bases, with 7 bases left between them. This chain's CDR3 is CASSAGSSYNEQFF. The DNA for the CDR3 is TGCGCCAGCAGTGCGGGGAGCTCCTACAATGAGCAGTTCTTC.

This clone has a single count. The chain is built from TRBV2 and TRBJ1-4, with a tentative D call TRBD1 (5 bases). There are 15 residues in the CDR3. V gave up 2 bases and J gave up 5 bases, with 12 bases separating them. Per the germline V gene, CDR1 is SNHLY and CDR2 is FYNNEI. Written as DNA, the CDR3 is TGTGCCAGCAGTGAAATGGGACTGAGGAATGAAAAACTGTTTTTT. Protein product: CASSEMGLRNEKLFF.

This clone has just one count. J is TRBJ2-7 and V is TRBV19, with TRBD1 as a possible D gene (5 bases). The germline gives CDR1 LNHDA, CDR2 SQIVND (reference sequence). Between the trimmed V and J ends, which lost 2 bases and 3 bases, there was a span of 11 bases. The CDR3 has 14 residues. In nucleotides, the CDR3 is TGTGCCAGTAGTATATCGGCAGGGATCTACGAGCAGTACTTC. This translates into CASSISAGIYEQYF. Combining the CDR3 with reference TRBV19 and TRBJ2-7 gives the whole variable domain DGGITQSPKYLFRKEGQNVTLSCEQNLNHDAMYWYRQDPGQGLRLIYYSQIVNDFQKGDIAEGYSVSREKKESFPLTVTSAQKNPTAFYLCASSISAGIYEQYFGPGTRLTVT.

CDR3 sequence: CASSERAANQPQHF. The CDR3 DNA follows: TGTGCCAGCAGTGAACGGGCAGCTAATCAGCCCCAGCATTTT. The V call is TRBV2, the J call TRBJ1-5; D is unresolved. Germline V lookup: CDR1 SNHLY, CDR2 FYNNEI. This CDR3 is 14 amino acids long. V lost 2 bases to trimming and J lost 4 bases, with 9 bases between them.

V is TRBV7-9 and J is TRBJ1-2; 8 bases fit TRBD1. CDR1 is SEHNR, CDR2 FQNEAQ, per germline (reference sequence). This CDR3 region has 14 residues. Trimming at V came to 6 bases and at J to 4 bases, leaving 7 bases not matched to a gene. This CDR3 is CASRETGEVYGYTF. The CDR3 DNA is TGTGCCAGCAGGGAGACAGGGGAAGTCTATGGCTACACCTTC.

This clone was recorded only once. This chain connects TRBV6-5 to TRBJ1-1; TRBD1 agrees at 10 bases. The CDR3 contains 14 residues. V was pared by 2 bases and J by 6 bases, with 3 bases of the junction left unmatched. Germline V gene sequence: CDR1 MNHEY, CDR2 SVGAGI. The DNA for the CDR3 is TGTGCCAGCAGTTACGCAGGACAGGGGGCTGAAGCTTTCTTT. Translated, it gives CASSYAGQGAEAFF.

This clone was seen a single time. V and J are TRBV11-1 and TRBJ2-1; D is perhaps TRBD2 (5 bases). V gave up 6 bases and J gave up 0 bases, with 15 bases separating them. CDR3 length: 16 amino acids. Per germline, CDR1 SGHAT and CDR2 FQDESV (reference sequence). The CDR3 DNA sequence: TGTGCCAGCAGTAGAGGCGGGTTCAGCTCCTACAATGAGCAGTTCTTC. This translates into CASSRGGFSSYNEQFF.

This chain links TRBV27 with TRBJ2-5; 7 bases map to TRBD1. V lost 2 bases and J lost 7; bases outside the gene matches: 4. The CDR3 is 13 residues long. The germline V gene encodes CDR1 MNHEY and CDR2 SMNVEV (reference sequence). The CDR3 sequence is CASSLEPGGTQYF. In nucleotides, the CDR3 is TGTGCCAGCAGTTTAGAGCCAGGGGGGACCCAGTACTTC.

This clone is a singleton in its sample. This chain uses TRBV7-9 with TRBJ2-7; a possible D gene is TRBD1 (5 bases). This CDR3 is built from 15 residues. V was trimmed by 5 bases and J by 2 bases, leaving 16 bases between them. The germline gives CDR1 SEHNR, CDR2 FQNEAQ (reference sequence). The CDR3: CASSPPTGSAYEQYF. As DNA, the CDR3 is TGTGCCAGCAGCCCGCCCACAGGTTCTGCCTACGAGCAGTACTTC.

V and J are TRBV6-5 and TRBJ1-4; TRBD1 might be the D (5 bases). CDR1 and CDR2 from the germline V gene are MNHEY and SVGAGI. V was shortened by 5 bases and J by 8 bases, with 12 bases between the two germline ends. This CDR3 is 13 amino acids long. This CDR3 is CASSMGDREKLFF. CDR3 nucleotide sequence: TGTGCCAGCAGTATGGGGGACCGGGAAAAACTGTTTTTT.

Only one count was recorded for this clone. The CDR3 spells CASSLRFNPTGKDYGYTF. The CDR3 bases are TGTGCCAGCAGCCTTCGCTTCAACCCGACAGGAAAAGACTATGGCTACACCTTC. The gene calls are TRBV3-1 (or the pseudogene TRBV3-2) and TRBJ1-2; maybe TRBD1 (6 bases). Germline CDR1 is LGHDT and CDR2 is YNNKEL (reference sequence). CDR3 length: 18 amino acids. Trimming cost V 4 bases and J 3 bases, with 24 bases left between them.